The 28 T cell receptor beta chains reported below all come from one sample, sequenced in a study of metastatic and nonmetastatic thyroid tumors. MiXCR reprocessed the PCR reads for TCRdb. Of roughly 14,000 clones in the sample, 3.5% to 4.5% were seen once. Before thyroid surgery, none of the patients had received any treatment. Sequences were obtained from tumor tissue. All receptors derive from a female donor with papillary thyroid cancer or a benign thyroid nodule (not recorded which). Some clones in this sample may be carry-over from other donors' samples.

This clone was seen only a few times. This chain joins TRBV11-3 and TRBJ1-2; a weak D match, TRBD1 (5 bases). Germline CDR1 reads SGHNT; CDR2 reads YENEEA. V was pared by 1 base and J by 9 bases, with 15 bases between. The CDR3 has 14 amino acids. This CDR3 reads CASSLGDQLGRYTF. In nucleotides, the CDR3 is TGTGCCAGCAGCTTAGGGGACCAACTCGGGCGCTACACCTTC.

This clone appeared a few times. The DNA of the CDR3 is TGTGCCAGCAGTATGACAGGGATGGACACTGAAGCTTTCTTT. It yields the protein CASSMTGMDTEAFF. V is TRBV12-3 or TRBV12-4 and J is TRBJ1-1; 7 bases are shared with TRBD1. The V gene end was trimmed by 5 bases and the J gene end by 3 bases; junction bases not matched to a gene: 6. CDR3 size: 14 residues.

This clone came up a few times. The chain employs TRBV10-3 and TRBJ2-7; TRBD1 matches at 8 bases. The CDR3 runs to 14 residues. V was clipped by 4 bases and J by 2 bases; unmatched bases: 4. CDR1 and CDR2 (germline): ENHRY, SYGVKD. CDR3 region: CAISGQGTTYEQYF. In DNA, the CDR3 is TGTGCCATCAGTGGACAGGGGACCACCTACGAGCAGTACTTC.

The sample holds a few counts of this clone. The chain combines TRBV6-6 with TRBJ2-2; D uncertain. The germline V gene encodes CDR1 MNHNY and CDR2 SVGAGI (reference sequence). CDR3 length: 15 amino acids. V lost 2 bases and J lost 0, with 7 bases in between. CDR3 DNA: TGTGCCAGCAGTTACCGACCTTCGAACACCGGGGAGCTGTTTTTT. It yields the protein CASSYRPSNTGELFF.

This clone was detected only a few times. This chain uses TRBV6-5 with TRBJ1-1; D not resolved. V lost 1 base and J lost 0, with 3 bases in between. CDR1 MNHEY and CDR2 SVGAGI come from the germline V gene. The CDR3 runs 13 residues. The CDR3 coding sequence is TGTGCCAGCAGTTACTTAATGAACACTGAAGCTTTCTTT. Its translation: CASSYLMNTEAFF.

This chain links TRBV6-2 or TRBV6-3 with TRBJ1-2, with TRBD1 matching over 7 bases. The CDR3 has 15 residues. CDR1 and CDR2 (germline): MNHEY, SVGEGT. Trimming cost V 5 bases and J 2 bases; bases outside gene matches: 8. The CDR3 reads CASSPYGTVNYGYTF. The CDR3 coding sequence is TGTGCCAGCAGTCCTTATGGGACAGTGAACTATGGCTACACCTTC.

This clone was recorded a few times. This chain joins TRBV6-5 and TRBJ2-3; 9 bases fit TRBD2. The CDR3 runs to 15 residues. CDR1 is MNHEY, CDR2 SVGAGI, per germline. V was clipped by 5 bases and J by 6 bases; unmatched bases: 9. CDR3 sequence reads: CASSHYPGLADTQYF. The CDR3 DNA is TGTGCCAGCAGTCACTACCCGGGACTAGCCGATACGCAGTATTTT.

This clone has more than one count but fewer than ten. The chain joins TRBV6-5 to TRBJ2-7, with 12 bases that match TRBD2. The CDR3 is 16 residues long. CDR1 is MNHEY and CDR2 is SVGAGI in the germline V gene. The junction had 7 bases not matched to a gene; V was cut back by 2 bases and J by 5 bases. CDR3 residues: CASSYGLAGGPDEQYF. The CDR3 DNA follows: TGTGCCAGCAGTTACGGCCTAGCGGGAGGGCCAGACGAGCAGTACTTC.

Judged by abundance, this clone is medium-sized. This chain joins TRBV19 and TRBJ2-3; D call uncertain. V lost 3 bases and J lost 6, with 16 bases in between. The CDR3 extends over 15 amino acids. Germline V gives CDR1 LNHDA, CDR2 SQIVND (reference sequence). The CDR3 DNA reads as TGTGCCAGTAGTATTGAGGTAGCCCAGACTGATACGCAGTATTTT. Translating it yields CASSIEVAQTDTQYF. The full variable domain, with the rest looked up from reference TRBV19 and TRBJ2-3, is DGGITQSPKYLFRKEGQNVTLSCEQNLNHDAMYWYRQDPGQGLRLIYYSQIVNDFQKGDIAEGYSVSREKKESFPLTVTSAQKNPTAFYLCASSIEVAQTDTQYFGPGTRLTVL.

Concerning this clone itself: At one end, the junction sequence differs from germline, possibly due to a read error. The chain links TRBV6-1 to TRBJ2-3; tentatively, D is TRBD1 (5 bases). Germline V CDR1 and CDR2: MNHNS, SASEGT. The CDR3 contains 14 residues. The CDR3: CANSEGADTDTQYF. CDR3 nucleotides: TGTGCCAACAGTGAAGGGGCAGACACCGATACGCAGTATTTT.

This clone was detected only a few times. This chain uses TRBV6-1 with TRBJ1-2; D ambiguous. The CDR3 sequence is 14 residues long. Trimming took 3 bases from V and 4 from J, leaving 12 bases between them. Germline V gives CDR1 MNHNS, CDR2 SASEGT. The CDR3 spells CASSELDTTYGYTF. CDR3 DNA: TGTGCCAGCAGTGAGTTAGACACCACCTATGGCTACACCTTC.

This rearrangement joins TRBV10-1 to TRBJ2-2; D is ambiguous. With 5 bases removed from V and 4 bases from J, the gap between germline ends came to 8 bases. CDR1 and CDR2 from the germline V gene are WNHNN and SYGVQD (reference sequence). The CDR3 covers 13 residues. Here the CDR3 DNA reads TGCGCCAGCAGTACAGCGATCACCGGGGAGCTGTTTTTT. It translates to CASSTAITGELFF.

This clone is medium-sized (0.01 to 0.1%). This chain links TRBV5-5 with TRBJ2-2, with D possibly TRBD1 on 7 matching bases. The CDR3 totals 16 residues. Germline CDR1 and CDR2: SGHKS and YYEKEE (reference sequence). Trimming took 4 bases from V and 6 from J, leaving 19 bases between them. The CDR3 DNA is TGTGCCAGCAGCCCGGGCGGAGGGGGCCTCGCCGGGGAGCTGTTTTTT. Translated: CASSPGGGGLAGELFF.

This clone appeared a few times. J is TRBJ2-1 and V is TRBV19; 15 positions match TRBD2. This CDR3 contains 19 residues. CDR1 is LNHDA and CDR2 is SQIVND in the germline V gene (reference sequence). J gave up 1 base and V 5 bases, and 9 bases lay outside the gene matches. CDR3 in DNA: TGTGCCAGTAGTTCGGGACTAGCGGGAGGAAAAGGGTCCTACAATGAGCAGTTCTTC. It is translated as CASSSGLAGGKGSYNEQFF.

J is TRBJ2-2 and V is TRBV6-2 or TRBV6-3, with TRBD2 identical over 7 bases. The germline CDR1 and CDR2 sequences are MNHEY and SVGEGT. The trim removed 7 bases at V and 7 bases at J, leaving 9 bases unmatched. CDR3 length: 14 amino acids. CDR3 protein: CASTLAGEGGELFF. CDR3 sequence (DNA): TGTGCCAGCACTCTGGCGGGGGAAGGCGGGGAGCTGTTTTTT.

This clone was seen a few times. The V call is TRBV7-2, the J call TRBJ1-2; D is uncertain. Per germline, CDR1 SGHTA and CDR2 FQGNSA. The CDR3 consists of 12 residues. V was shortened by 5 bases and J by 2 bases, with 6 bases between the two germline ends. CDR3 coding DNA: TGTGCCAGCAGCGGTGTAAACTATGGCTACACCTTC. Amino acids: CASSGVNYGYTF.

The chain couples TRBV29-1 to TRBJ1-3; D is perhaps TRBD1 (5 bases). CDR3 size: 13 residues. CDR1 is SQVTM and CDR2 is ANQGSEA in the germline V gene. V was clipped by 4 bases and J by 5 bases, with 12 bases between them. CDR3 nucleotide sequence: TGCAGCGTTGGACACTCAGGGCGAAACACCATATATTTT. The encoded protein is CSVGHSGRNTIYF.

The table lists this clone with a few counts. The gene calls are TRBV12-3 or TRBV12-4 and TRBJ2-1; a weak D match, TRBD2 (6 bases). V lost 6 bases to trimming and J lost 0 bases, with 15 bases between them. The CDR3 is 16 amino acids. The CDR3 nucleotides are TGTGCCAGCAGGCGGGGCGGGGCCAGCTCCTACAATGAGCAGTTCTTC. Residues: CASRRGGASSYNEQFF.

This clone counts as medium-sized. V usage is TRBV27 and J usage is TRBJ2-3; 8 positions match TRBD1. V lost 5 bases and J lost 6; bases outside the gene matches: 4. Germline-derived CDR1 and CDR2 are MNHEY and SMNVEV (reference sequence). The CDR3 length is 13 residues. CDR3 in amino acids: CASSDRGFDTQYF. Written as DNA, the CDR3 is TGTGCCAGCAGTGACAGGGGATTCGATACGCAGTATTTT.

V gene TRBV3-1 combines with J gene TRBJ1-1; a possible D gene is TRBD1 (5 bases). This CDR3 has 13 amino acids. V lost 3 bases to trimming and J lost 6 bases, with 11 bases between them. From germline, CDR1 is LGHDT and CDR2 YNNKEL (reference sequence). The DNA for the CDR3 is TGTGCCAGCAGCCAGGGGGAGGGTGCTGAAGCTTTCTTT. As protein: CASSQGEGAEAFF. The entire variable domain, with the rest obtained from reference TRBV3-1 and TRBJ1-1, is as follows: DTAVSQTPKYLVTQMGNDKSIKCEQNLGHDTMYWYKQDSKKFLKIMFSYNNKELIINETVPNRFSPKSPDKAHLNLHINSLELGDSAVYFCASSQGEGAEAFFGQGTRLTVV.

This chain links TRBV6-5 with TRBJ2-7; 9 bases are a match to TRBD2. The CDR3 totals 16 residues. CDR1 and CDR2 (germline): MNHEY, SVGAGI. Trimming removed 8 bases from V and 5 bases from J; junction bases left unmatched: 16. CDR3 sequence reads: CASRLISGGGGHEQYF. The DNA of the CDR3 is TGTGCCAGCCGTTTGATTAGCGGGGGAGGGGGCCACGAGCAGTACTTC.

This clone showed up just a few times. The chain combines TRBV6-9 with TRBJ1-1, with D tentatively TRBD1 (5 bases). Germline values: CDR1 MNHGY, CDR2 SVAAGI. The CDR3 spans 14 residues. The V and J ends lost 4 bases and 4 bases respectively, with 13 bases between them. DNA for the CDR3: TGTGCCAGCAGTTTCCGGGACTCTCCCACTGAAGCTTTCTTT. Protein sequence: CASSFRDSPTEAFF.

The chain uses TRBV19 and TRBJ1-3; unclear D gene. CDR1 and CDR2 from the germline V gene are LNHDA and SQIVND (reference sequence). V dropped 8 bases and J dropped 0 bases, with 11 bases sitting between them. The CDR3 is 14 residues long. In DNA form, the CDR3 reads TGTGCCAGTCGCGGCGGGAGCTCTGGAAACACCATATATTTT. Translation: CASRGGSSGNTIYF.

This clone is medium-sized by share. V gene TRBV7-9 combines with J gene TRBJ1-4; 8 nucleotides line up with TRBD1. CDR3 length equals 14 residues. The V gene's germline CDR1 is SEHNR and CDR2 FQNEAQ (reference sequence). J gave up 8 bases and V 1 base, and 3 bases lay outside the gene matches. The CDR3 is CASSLGQGREKLFF. CDR3 DNA sequence: TGTGCCAGCAGCTTAGGACAGGGGCGAGAAAAACTGTTTTTT.

The chain has TRBV6-1 and TRBJ2-1, with D unclear. The CDR3 has 15 amino acids. V was trimmed by 4 bases and J by 0 bases, leaving 10 bases between them. Per germline, CDR1 MNHNS and CDR2 SASEGT. The CDR3 coding sequence is TGTGCCAGCAGTGTTGAGGTGAGCTCCTACAATGAGCAGTTCTTC. It specifies CASSVEVSSYNEQFF.

The chain combines TRBV30 with TRBJ2-6; perhaps D is TRBD1 or TRBD2 (5 bases each). The CDR3 spans 14 residues. The germline V and J ends were trimmed by 2 bases and 2 bases, with 7 bases remaining between them. Germline V gene sequence: CDR1 GTSNPN, CDR2 SVGIG (reference sequence). This CDR3 is CAWSRGAGANVLTF. CDR3 in DNA: TGTGCCTGGAGTCGAGGGGCTGGGGCCAACGTCCTGACTTTC.

The table lists this clone with a few counts. The gene calls are TRBV20-1 and TRBJ2-2, with D uncertain. The ends were cut back, 2 bases at V and 3 bases at J, with 7 bases in the middle. CDR3 size: 13 residues. CDR1 and CDR2 (germline): DFQATT, SNEGSKA (reference sequence). The CDR3 is CSARMVHTGELFF. The CDR3 coding sequence is TGCAGTGCTAGAATGGTGCACACCGGGGAGCTGTTTTTT.

The chain uses TRBV28 and TRBJ2-7; possible D gene TRBD2, 5 bases. The CDR3 is made up of 12 amino acids. V lost 11 bases and J lost 3, with 14 bases in between. The germline gives CDR1 MDHEN, CDR2 SYDVKM. Here the CDR3 DNA reads TGTGCCCTAGGGAGACCCGGCTACGAGCAGTACTTC. It yields the protein CALGRPGYEQYF.